This note documents a single TCR beta chain sequence. What it binds is unknown. Sequenced by immunoSEQ multiplex PCR; TCRdb stores in-frame clones only, minus some. Of about 120,000 clones listed, 92% are singletons. These data come from a study of T cell responses to AZD1222 COVID-19 vaccine. About the study: Pooling of second doses given at about 4 or about 12 weeks was done.

The study's findings and limits: Sampling that yielded the repertoires occurred only after the peak T cell response. Regions 160-218 and 743-854 dominated among vaccine-associated CD4 TCRs spanning spike. Mostly white British, mostly female donors; authors suggested clonal diversity may be underestimated.

The sequenced sample was peripheral blood, obtained on day 0 of AZD1222 vaccination. The TCR was taken from an adult in good health.

The CDR3 region is CASSLGTGRTALHF. The CDR3 nucleotides are TGTGCCAGCAGCTTGGGGACAGGGCGTACGGCCCTCCACTTT. The V gene is TRBV5-8, the J gene TRBJ1-6; 8 nucleotides match TRBD1. Looked up from germline, CDR1 is SGHTS and CDR2 is YDEGEE. Trimming at V came to 0 bases and at J to 14 bases, leaving 7 bases not matched to a gene. This CDR3 region has 14 residues.